The clone carrying this T cell receptor beta chain was observed a handful of times. Its antigen is unknown. This sample was included in a study of human T cells and chemical hapten exposure. Study summary: Weekly diphenylcyclopropenone doses were given to patients' scalps across the approximately 24-week study. Study-wide findings and caveats: More PT1 expanded TCRs went with higher patch test scores.

As processed by the authors: There were a median of roughly 100,000 TCRs per sample, with a range from roughly 20,000 to 690,600. TCRdb re-called the RACE reads through MiXCR, storing one row per CDR3 protein. TCRdb assigned the V and J calls; the authors' analysis was not used. The repertoire includes roughly 380,000 distinct CDR3 sequences, approximately 5.1% of them detected once, and approximately 2.4% sits in the top ten. The sample's time point: pre-sensitization, week 0. Treatment indicated: therapeutic diphenylcyclopropenone sensitization with weekly scalp DPC. The material was whole blood, obtained in connection with sensitization to the hapten diphenylcyclopropenone (DPC). The source of this sequence is a woman aged 50 to 60 with alopecia areata. Some clones in this sample may be carry-over from other donors' samples.

As DNA, the CDR3 is TGCAGTGCGCCGACAATGAACACTGAAGCTTTCTTT. Amino acid sequence: CSAPTMNTEAFF. The chain links TRBV20-1 to TRBJ1-1; D gene unclear. The CDR3 runs to 12 residues. Deletions cut 6 bases from V and 0 bases from J, with 8 bases between. Germline CDR1 reads DFQATT; CDR2 reads SNEGSKA (reference sequence).